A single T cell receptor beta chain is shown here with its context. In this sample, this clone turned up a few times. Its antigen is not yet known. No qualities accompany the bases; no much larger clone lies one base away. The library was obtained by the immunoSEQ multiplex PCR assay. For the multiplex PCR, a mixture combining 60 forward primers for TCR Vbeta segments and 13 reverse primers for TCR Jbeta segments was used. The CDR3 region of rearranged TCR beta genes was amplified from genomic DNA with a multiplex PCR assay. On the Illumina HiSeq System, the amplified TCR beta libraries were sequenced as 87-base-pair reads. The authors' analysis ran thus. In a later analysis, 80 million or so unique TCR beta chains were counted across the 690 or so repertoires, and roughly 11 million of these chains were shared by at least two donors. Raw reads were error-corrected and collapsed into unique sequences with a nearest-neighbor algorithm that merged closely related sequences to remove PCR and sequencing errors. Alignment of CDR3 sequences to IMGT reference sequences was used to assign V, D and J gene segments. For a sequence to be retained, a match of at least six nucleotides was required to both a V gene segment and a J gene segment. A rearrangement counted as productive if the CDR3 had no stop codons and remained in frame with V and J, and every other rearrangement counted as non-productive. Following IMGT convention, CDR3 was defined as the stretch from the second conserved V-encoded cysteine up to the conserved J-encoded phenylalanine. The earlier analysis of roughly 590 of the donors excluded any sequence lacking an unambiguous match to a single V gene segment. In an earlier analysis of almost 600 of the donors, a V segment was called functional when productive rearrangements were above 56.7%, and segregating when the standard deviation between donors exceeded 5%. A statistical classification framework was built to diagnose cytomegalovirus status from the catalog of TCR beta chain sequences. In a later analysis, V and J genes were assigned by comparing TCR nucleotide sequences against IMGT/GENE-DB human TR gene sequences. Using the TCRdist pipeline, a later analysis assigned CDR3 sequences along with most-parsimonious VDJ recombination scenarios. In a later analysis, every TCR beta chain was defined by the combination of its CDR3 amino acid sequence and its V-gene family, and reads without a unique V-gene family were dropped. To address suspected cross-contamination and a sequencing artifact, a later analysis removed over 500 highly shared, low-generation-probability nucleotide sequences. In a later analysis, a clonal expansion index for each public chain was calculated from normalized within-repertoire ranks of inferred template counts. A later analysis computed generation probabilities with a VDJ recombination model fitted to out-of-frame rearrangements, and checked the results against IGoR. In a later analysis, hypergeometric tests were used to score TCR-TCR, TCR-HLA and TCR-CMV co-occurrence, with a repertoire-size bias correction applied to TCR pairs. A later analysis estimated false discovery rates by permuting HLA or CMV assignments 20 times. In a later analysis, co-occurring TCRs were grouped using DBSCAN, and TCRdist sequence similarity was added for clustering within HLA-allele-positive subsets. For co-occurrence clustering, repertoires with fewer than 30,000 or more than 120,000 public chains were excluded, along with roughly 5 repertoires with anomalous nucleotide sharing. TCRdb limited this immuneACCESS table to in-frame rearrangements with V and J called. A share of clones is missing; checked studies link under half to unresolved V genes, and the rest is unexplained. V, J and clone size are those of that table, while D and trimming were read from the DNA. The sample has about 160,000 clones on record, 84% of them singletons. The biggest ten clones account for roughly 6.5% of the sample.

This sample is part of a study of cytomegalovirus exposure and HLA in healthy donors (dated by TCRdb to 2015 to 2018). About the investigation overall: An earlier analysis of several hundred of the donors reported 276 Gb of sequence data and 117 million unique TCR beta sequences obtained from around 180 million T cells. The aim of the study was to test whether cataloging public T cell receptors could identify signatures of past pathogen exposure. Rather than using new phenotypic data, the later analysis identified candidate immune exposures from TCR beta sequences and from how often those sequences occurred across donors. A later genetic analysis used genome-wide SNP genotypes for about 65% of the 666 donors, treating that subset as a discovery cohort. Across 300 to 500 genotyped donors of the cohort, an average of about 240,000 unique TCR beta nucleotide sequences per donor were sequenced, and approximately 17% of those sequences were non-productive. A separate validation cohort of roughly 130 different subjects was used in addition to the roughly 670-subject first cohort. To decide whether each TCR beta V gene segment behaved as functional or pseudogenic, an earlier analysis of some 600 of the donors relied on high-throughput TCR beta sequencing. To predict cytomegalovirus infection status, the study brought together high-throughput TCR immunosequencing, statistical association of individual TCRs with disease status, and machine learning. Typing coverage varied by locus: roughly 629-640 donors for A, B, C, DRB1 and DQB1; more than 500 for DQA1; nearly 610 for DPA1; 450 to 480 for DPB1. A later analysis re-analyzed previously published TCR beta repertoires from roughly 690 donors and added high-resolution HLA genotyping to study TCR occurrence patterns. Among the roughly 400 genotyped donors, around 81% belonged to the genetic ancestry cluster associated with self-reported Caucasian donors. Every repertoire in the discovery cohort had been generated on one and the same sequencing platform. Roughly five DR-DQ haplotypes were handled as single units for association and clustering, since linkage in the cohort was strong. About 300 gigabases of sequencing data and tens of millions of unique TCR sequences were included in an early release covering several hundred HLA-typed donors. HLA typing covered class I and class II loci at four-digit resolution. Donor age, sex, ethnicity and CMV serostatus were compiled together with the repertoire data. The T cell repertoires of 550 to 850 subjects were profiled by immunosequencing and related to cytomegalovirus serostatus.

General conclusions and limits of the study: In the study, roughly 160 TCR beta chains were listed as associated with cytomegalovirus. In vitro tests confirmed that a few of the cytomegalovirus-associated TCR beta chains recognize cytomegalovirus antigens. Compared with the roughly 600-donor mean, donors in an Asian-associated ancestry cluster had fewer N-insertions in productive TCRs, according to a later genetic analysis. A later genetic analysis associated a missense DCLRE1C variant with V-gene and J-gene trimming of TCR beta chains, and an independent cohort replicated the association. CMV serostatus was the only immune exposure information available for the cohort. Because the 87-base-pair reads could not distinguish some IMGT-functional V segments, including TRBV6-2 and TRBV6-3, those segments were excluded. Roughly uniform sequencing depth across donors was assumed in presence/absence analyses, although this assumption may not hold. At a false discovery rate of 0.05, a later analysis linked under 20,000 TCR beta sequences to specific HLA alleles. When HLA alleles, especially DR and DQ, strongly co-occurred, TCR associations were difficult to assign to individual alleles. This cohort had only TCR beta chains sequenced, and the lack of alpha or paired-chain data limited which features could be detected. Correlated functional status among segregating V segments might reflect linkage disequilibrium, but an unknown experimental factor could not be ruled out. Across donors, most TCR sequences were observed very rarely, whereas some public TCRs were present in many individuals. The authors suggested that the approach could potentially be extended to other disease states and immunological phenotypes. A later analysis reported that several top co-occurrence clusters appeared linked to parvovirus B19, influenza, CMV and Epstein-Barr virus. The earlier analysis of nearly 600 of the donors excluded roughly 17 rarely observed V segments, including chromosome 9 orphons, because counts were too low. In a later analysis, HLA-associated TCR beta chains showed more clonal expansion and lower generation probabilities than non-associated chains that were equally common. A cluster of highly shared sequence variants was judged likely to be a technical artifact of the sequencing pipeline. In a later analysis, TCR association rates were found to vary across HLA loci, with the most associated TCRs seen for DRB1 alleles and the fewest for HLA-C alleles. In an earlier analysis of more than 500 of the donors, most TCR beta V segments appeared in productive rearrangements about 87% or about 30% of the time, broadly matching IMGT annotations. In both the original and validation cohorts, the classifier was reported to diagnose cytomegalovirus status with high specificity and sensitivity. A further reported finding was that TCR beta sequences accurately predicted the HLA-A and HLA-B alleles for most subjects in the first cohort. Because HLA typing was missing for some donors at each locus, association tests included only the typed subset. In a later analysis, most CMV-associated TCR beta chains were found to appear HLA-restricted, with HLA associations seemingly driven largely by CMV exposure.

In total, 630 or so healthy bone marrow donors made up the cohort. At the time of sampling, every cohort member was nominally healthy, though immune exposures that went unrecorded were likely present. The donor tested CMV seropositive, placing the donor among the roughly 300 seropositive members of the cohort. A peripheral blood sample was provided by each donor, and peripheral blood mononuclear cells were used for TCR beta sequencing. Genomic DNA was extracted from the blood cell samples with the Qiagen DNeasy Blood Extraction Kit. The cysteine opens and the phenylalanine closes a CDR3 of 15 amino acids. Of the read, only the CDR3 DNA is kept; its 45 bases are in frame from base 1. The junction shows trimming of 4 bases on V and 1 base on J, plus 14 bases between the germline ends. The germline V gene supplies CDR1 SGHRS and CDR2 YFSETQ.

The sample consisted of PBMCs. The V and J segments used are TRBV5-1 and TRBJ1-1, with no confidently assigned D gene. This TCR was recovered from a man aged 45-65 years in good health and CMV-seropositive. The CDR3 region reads CASSPSSTGNTEAFF. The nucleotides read TGCGCCAGCAGCCCTTCCTCTACTGGGAACACTGAAGCTTTCTTT.